A selection of T cell receptor beta chains follows, all from one sample in a study of blood T cell repertoires in COVID-19. Libraries were prepared by immunoSEQ multiplex PCR; TCRdb keeps only in-frame clonotypes and omits some of them. Of under 150,000 clones listed, under 90% were seen once; the top ten hold approximately 8.7%. The sequenced sample consisted of peripheral blood. These receptor sequences come from an older woman with active or convalescent COVID-19. Each CDR3 is given with its conserved first and last residue. A D gene is named only where the DNA matches it firmly. Clone size is shown for a subset of rows, as once, few, many or a class of expanded clone.

J	D	size	V	DNA	CDR3
TRBJ2-5	TRBD2	-	TRBV28	TGTGCCAGCAGTTTAACTAGCGGGGGCCAGGGAGAGACCCAGTACTTC	CASSLTSGGQGETQYF
TRBJ2-3	TRBD2	-	TRBV10-2	TGCGCCAGCCGACTAGCGGGTTCCCTGGATACGCAGTATTTT	CASRLAGSLDTQYF
TRBJ1-2	TRBD1	-	TRBV27	TGTGCCAGCCGAAACGGGGGACAGGGTAACGGCTACACCTTC	CASRNGGQGNGYTF
TRBJ1-2	TRBD1	-	TRBV5-4	TGTGCCAGCAGTCCCGACAGGGGGCCGGGTGGCTACACCTTC	CASSPDRGPGGYTF
TRBJ2-5	-	-	TRBV7-6	TGTGCCAGCAGCACGGACGGGGACCAAGAGACCCAGTACTTC	CASSTDGDQETQYF
TRBJ2-3	TRBD1	-	TRBV29-1	TGCAGCGGCGAGGGACAGGGCACAGATACGCAGTATTTT	CSGEGQGTDTQYF
TRBJ1-5	-	-	TRBV19	TGTGCCAGTAGTATAATGGCCTCGACAAGCAATCAGCCCCAGCATTTT	CASSIMASTSNQPQHF
TRBJ1-4	TRBD1	-	TRBV19	TGTGCCAGTAGTTCACCAGCCCGTGGGACAGTGGATGAAAAACTGTTTTTT	CASSSPARGTVDEKLFF
TRBJ1-5	-	-	TRBV4-2	TGTGCCAGCAGCCAAGATGGCCAGCCCCAGCATTTT	CASSQDGQPQHF
TRBJ1-1	TRBD1	-	TRBV7-2	TGTGCCAGCAGCACACAGGGGGGGGCTGAAGCTTTCTTT	CASSTQGGAEAFF
TRBJ2-1	-	-	TRBV6-2/TRBV6-3	TGTGCCAGCAGTTACAGGGGTGAGCAGTTCTTC	CASSYRGEQFF
TRBJ1-5	-	-	TRBV6-2/TRBV6-3	TGTGCCAGCAGTTTCGGTGGGCCCCAGCATTTT	CASSFGGPQHF
TRBJ2-1	TRBD2	-	TRBV6-6	TGTGCCAGCATAAATAGCGGGGGGAACAATGAGCAGTTCTTC	CASINSGGNNEQFF
TRBJ1-2	TRBD1	once	TRBV5-5	TGTGCCAGCAGCTTGGAACAGGGGGTAGGCTACACCTTC	CASSLEQGVGYTF
TRBJ2-1	-	once	TRBV7-3	TGTGCCAGCAGCCCCGGACACAGCTCCTACAATGAGCAGTTCTTC	CASSPGHSSYNEQFF
TRBJ1-1	TRBD1	-	TRBV19	TGTGCCAGTAGTATAGCAGGGGGCACTGAAGCTTTCTTT	CASSIAGGTEAFF
TRBJ1-4	-	-	TRBV7-2	TGTGCCAGCAGCTTAAACAGGGTGACTGAAAAACTGTTTTTT	CASSLNRVTEKLFF
TRBJ1-1	-	-	TRBV6-5	TGTGCCAGCAGTTACTTCAGGAGGGAGAACACTGAAGCTTTCTTT	CASSYFRRENTEAFF
TRBJ1-5	-	-	TRBV2	TGTGCCAGCAGTCGGGTTAGCAATCAGCCCCAGCATTTT	CASSRVSNQPQHF
TRBJ1-5	-	-	TRBV5-4	TGTGCCAGCAGCTGGGGACTCAATCAGCCCCAGCATTTT	CASSWGLNQPQHF
TRBJ2-5	-	-	TRBV5-4	TGTGCCAGCAGCTTGGGGACATCTCAAGAGACCCAGTACTTC	CASSLGTSQETQYF
TRBJ1-5	TRBD1	-	TRBV28	TGTGCCAGCAGCCCCACAGGGGAAGGGAATCAGCCCCAGCATTTT	CASSPTGEGNQPQHF
TRBJ2-5	-	-	TRBV5-8	TGTGCCAGCAGAGAGGACAGACTACGGGCAGAGACCCAGTACTTC	CASREDRLRAETQYF
TRBJ1-1	-	many	TRBV5-1	TGCGCCAGCAGCGTGGACGGATCACTAAGGACTGAAGCTTTCTTT	CASSVDGSLRTEAFF
TRBJ2-7	TRBD1	-	TRBV5-4	TGTGCCAGCAGTTTGACAGGGACCTACGAGCAGTACTTC	CASSLTGTYEQYF
TRBJ1-2	TRBD1	once	TRBV5-4	TGTGCCAGCAGCTTTCAACAGGGGGCGATGAGTGGCTACACCTTC	CASSFQQGAMSGYTF
TRBJ1-5	-	-	TRBV9	TGTGCCAGCAGCGTATTGGGGGCCTCTAATCAGCCCCAGCATTTT	CASSVLGASNQPQHF
TRBJ2-5	-	-	TRBV5-1	TGCGCCAGCGCCCTACCTGCAGGGAGGACTTTACAAGAGACCCAGTACTTC	CASALPAGRTLQETQYF
TRBJ2-6	-	-	TRBV5-8	TGTGCCAGCAGCTTGTTGAGGGGGTCTGGGGCCAACGTCCTGACTTTC	CASSLLRGSGANVLTF
TRBJ2-2	-	once	TRBV5-1	TGCGCCAGCAGCTTTTCTTCTAGTGTCACCGGGGAGCTGTTTTTT	CASSFSSSVTGELFF
TRBJ1-5	-	-	TRBV11-3	TGTGCCGGTACTCGGGGTAATAGCAATCAGCCCCAGCATTTT	CAGTRGNSNQPQHF
TRBJ1-2	TRBD1	-	TRBV27	TGTGCCAGCAGTTTATCAGGACAGGGCTATGGCTACACCTTC	CASSLSGQGYGYTF
TRBJ2-7	-	-	TRBV28	TGTGCCAGCAGACAGACAAACTCCTACGAGCAGTACTTC	CASRQTNSYEQYF
TRBJ1-5	TRBD1	-	TRBV24-1	TGTGCCACCAGTGAAGACAGGGTAGAGCAGCCCCAGCATTTT	CATSEDRVEQPQHF
TRBJ2-5	TRBD2	-	TRBV28	TGTGCCAGCAGAAGTCCGGGACTAGCGTTTCAAGAGACCCAGTACTTC	CASRSPGLAFQETQYF
TRBJ2-3	-	-	TRBV3-1/TRBV3-2	TGTGCCAGCAGCCAAGATTTAATAGGCACAGATACGCAGTATTTT	CASSQDLIGTDTQYF
TRBJ2-2	-	-	TRBV3-1/TRBV3-2	TGTGCCAGCAGCCAAGACCCCTCGGGGGGCTGGAACACCGGGGAGCTGTTTTTT	CASSQDPSGGWNTGELFF
TRBJ2-1	-	-	TRBV11-2	TGTGCCAGCAGATATGGGGCTACCCCCGGTGAGCAGTTCTTC	CASRYGATPGEQFF
TRBJ1-1	-	-	TRBV5-6	TGTGCCAGCAGCTTGGTTTCGGACAGTTGGTCGAACACTGAAGCTTTCTTT	CASSLVSDSWSNTEAFF
TRBJ2-1	TRBD1	-	TRBV5-6	TGTGCCAGCAGCTTAGATTTAGGGACAGTTTCCTACAATGAGCAGTTCTTC	CASSLDLGTVSYNEQFF
TRBJ2-5	-	-	TRBV3-1/TRBV3-2	TGTGCCAGCAGCCACGCCGGGACTCCACAAGAGACCCAGTACTTC	CASSHAGTPQETQYF
TRBJ1-5	-	-	TRBV28	TGTGCCAGCAGAGAAGAGGTCGGGATTTATTTGCCCCAGCATTTT	CASREEVGIYLPQHF
TRBJ1-4	-	-	TRBV18	TGTGCCAGCTCACCACCGGGAGACTTTGAAAAACTGTTTTTT	CASSPPGDFEKLFF
TRBJ1-5	-	-	TRBV6-4	TGTGCCAGCAGTGATGAGGGAAATCAGCCCCAGCATTTT	CASSDEGNQPQHF
TRBJ1-3	-	few	TRBV7-9	TGTGCCAGCAGCCCATCCCCTGGAAACACCATATATTTT	CASSPSPGNTIYF
TRBJ2-1	-	-	TRBV3-1/TRBV3-2	TGTGCCAGCAGCCGGGAGGTTTACAATGAGCAGTTCTTC	CASSREVYNEQFF
TRBJ1-4	TRBD1	-	TRBV6-1	TGTGCCAGCAGTGAAGCGATACAGGGGGTAAAACTGTTTTTT	CASSEAIQGVKLFF
TRBJ2-3	TRBD2	-	TRBV5-4	TGTGCCACCCGACTAGCGGGAGGGCGGGGCACAGATACGCAGTATTTT	CATRLAGGRGTDTQYF
TRBJ1-2	-	once	TRBV28	TGTGCCAGCAGTTTAGAGGGTTATGGCTACACCTTC	CASSLEGYGYTF